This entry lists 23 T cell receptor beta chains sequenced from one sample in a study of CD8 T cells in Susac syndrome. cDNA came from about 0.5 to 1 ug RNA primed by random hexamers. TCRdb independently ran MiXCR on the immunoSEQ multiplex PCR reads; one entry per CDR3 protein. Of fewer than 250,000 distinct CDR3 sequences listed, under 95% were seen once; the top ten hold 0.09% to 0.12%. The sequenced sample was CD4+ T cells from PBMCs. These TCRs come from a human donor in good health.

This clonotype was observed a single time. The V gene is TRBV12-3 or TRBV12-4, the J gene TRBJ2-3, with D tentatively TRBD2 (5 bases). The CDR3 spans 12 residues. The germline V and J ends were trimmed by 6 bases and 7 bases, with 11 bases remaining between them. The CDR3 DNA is TGTGCCAGCAGCCCGTCCGGGAATACGCAGTATTTT. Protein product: CASSPSGNTQYF.

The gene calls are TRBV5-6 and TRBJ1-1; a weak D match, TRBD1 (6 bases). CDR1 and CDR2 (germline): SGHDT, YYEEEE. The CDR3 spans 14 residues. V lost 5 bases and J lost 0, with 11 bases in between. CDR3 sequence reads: CASRPGQMNTEAFF. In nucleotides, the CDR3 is TGTGCCAGCAGACCGGGACAAATGAACACTGAAGCTTTCTTT. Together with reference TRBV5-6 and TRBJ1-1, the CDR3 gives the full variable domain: DAGVTQSPTHLIKTRGQQVTLRCSPKSGHDTVSWYQQALGQGPQFIFQYYEEEERQRGNFPDRFSGHQFPNYSSELNVNALLLGDSALYLCASRPGQMNTEAFFGQGTRLTVV.

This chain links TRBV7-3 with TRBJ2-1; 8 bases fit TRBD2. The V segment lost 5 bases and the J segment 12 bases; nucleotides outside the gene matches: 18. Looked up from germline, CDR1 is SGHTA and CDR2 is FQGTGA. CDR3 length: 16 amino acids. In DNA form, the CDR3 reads TGTGCCAGCAGCACACTTTCGGCCGGGGGGGGCCAAGTGCAGTTCTTC. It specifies CASSTLSAGGGQVQFF.

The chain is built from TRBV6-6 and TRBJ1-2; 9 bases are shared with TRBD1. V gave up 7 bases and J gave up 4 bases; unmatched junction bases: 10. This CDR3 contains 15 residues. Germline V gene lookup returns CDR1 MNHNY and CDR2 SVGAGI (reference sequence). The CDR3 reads CASNDRGVVSYGYTF. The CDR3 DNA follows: TGTGCCAGCAACGACAGGGGGGTAGTATCCTATGGCTACACCTTC.

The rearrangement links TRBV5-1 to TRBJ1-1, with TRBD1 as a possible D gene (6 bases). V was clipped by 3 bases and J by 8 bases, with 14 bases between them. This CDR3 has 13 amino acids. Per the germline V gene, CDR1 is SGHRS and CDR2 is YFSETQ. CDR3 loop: CASSSQGNREAFF. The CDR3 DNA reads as TGCGCCAGCAGCTCGCAGGGGAATCGCGAAGCTTTCTTT.

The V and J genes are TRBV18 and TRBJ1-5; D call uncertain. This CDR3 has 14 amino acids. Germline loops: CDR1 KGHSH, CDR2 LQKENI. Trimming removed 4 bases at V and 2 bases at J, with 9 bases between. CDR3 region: CASSRSERNQPQHF. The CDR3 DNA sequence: TGTGCCAGCTCACGGTCCGAGCGCAATCAGCCCCAGCATTTT.

CDR3 nucleotides: TGTGCCACCAACGGGGGTATAGGGGATACGCAGTATTTT. It yields the protein CATNGGIGDTQYF. The chain recombines TRBV28 with TRBJ2-3; D might be TRBD2 (6 bases). The V end lost 10 bases, the J end lost 6 bases, and 17 bases lay between the germline ends. The length of the CDR3 is 13 residues. CDR1 and CDR2 from the germline V gene are MDHEN and SYDVKM. Complete variable domain (other parts from reference TRBV28 and TRBJ2-3): DVKVTQSSRYLVKRTGEKVFLECVQDMDHENMFWYRQDPGLGLRLIYFSYDVKMKEKGDIPEGYSVSREKKERFSLILESASTNQTSMYLCATNGGIGDTQYFGPGTRLTVL.

The CDR3 nucleotides are TGTGCCAGCAGCCCCGAAAGTCGGAATCTCTACGAGCAGTACTTC. The encoded protein is CASSPESRNLYEQYF. The chain is built from TRBV7-9 and TRBJ2-7; D not resolved. The V end was cut by 5 bases, the J end by 3 bases, with 17 bases between. The length of the CDR3 is 15 residues. Germline V gene lookup returns CDR1 SEHNR and CDR2 FQNEAQ (reference sequence).

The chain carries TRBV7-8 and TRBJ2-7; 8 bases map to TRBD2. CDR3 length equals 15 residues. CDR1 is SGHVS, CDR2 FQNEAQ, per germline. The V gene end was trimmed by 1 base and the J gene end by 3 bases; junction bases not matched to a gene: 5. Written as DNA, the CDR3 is TGTGCCAGCAGCTTAGGAGGCGGGGGGCTCTACGAGCAGTACGTC. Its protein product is CASSLGGGGLYEQYV.

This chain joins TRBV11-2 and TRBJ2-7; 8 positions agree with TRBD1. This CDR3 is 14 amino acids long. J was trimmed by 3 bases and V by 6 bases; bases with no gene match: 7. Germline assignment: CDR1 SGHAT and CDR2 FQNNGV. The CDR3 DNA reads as TGTGCCAGCAGACGTACAGGGGGGATCTACGAGCAGTACTTC. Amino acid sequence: CASRRTGGIYEQYF.

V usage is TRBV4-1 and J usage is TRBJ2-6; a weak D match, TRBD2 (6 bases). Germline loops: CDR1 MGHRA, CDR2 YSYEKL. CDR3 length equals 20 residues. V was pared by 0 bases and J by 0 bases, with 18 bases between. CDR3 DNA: TGCGCCAGCAGCCAAGATGGGAGAGGGACTGCGAGCTCTGGGGCCAACGTCCTGACTTTC. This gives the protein CASSQDGRGTASSGANVLTF.

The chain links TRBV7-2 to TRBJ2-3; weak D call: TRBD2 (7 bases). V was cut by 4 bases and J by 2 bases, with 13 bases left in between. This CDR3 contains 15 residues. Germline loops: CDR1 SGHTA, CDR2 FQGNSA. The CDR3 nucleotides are TGTGCCAGCAGCTCTGGGGGGGCCACCACAGATACGCAGTATTTT. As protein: CASSSGGATTDTQYF. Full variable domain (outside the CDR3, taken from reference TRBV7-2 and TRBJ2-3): GAGVSQSPSNKVTEKGKDVELRCDPISGHTALYWYRQSLGQGLEFLIYFQGNSAPDKSGLPSDRFSAERTGGSVSTLTIQRTQQEDSAVYLCASSSGGATTDTQYFGPGTRLTVL.

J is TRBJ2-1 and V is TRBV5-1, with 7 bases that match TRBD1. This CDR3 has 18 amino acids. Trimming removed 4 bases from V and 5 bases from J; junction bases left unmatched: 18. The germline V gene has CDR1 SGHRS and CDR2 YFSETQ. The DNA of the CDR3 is TGCGCCAGCAGCCCGGTAGGACATGTACGGCAGGGGGACAATGAGCAGTTCTTC. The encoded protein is CASSPVGHVRQGDNEQFF.

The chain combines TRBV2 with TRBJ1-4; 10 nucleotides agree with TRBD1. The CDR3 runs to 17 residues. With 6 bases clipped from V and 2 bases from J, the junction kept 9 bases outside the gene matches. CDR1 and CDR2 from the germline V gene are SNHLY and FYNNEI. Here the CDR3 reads CASRGYLDRGTNEKLFF. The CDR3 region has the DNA TGTGCCAGCAGGGGGTACTTGGACAGGGGGACTAATGAAAAACTGTTTTTT.

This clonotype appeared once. CDR3 nucleotides: TGTGCCAGCAGTTACCTAATCCGACAGGGTAGGGGCAATCAGCCCCAGCATTTT. Translation: CASSYLIRQGRGNQPQHF. V is TRBV6-2 or TRBV6-3 and J is TRBJ1-5; 7 bases fit TRBD1. The CDR3 extends over 18 amino acids. The junction had 12 bases not matched to a gene; V was cut back by 2 bases and J by 2 bases. The germline CDR1 and CDR2 sequences are MNHEY and SVGEGT.

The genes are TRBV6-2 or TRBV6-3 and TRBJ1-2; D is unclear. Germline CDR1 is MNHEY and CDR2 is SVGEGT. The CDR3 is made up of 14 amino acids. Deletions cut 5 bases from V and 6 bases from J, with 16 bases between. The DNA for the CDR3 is TGTGCCAGCAGTATGCAGGCGGGATCCCATGGCTACACCTTC. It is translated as CASSMQAGSHGYTF.

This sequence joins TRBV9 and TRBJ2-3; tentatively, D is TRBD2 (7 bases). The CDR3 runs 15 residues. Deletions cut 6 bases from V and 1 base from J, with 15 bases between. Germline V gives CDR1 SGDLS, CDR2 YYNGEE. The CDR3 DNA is TGTGCCAGCAACTGGGGGGGGCAAGGCACAGATACGCAGTATTTT. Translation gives CASNWGGQGTDTQYF. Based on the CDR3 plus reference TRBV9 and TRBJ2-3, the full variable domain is DSGVTQTPKHLITATGQRVTLRCSPRSGDLSVYWYQQSLDQGLQFLIQYYNGEERAKGNILERFSAQQFPDLHSELNLSSLELGDSALYFCASNWGGQGTDTQYFGPGTRLTVL.

The CDR3 DNA is TGTGCCAGCAGCTGGCCGATGGGCAGGGGGCTCAATGAGCAGTTCTTC. It codes for CASSWPMGRGLNEQFF. The chain recombines TRBV7-9 with TRBJ2-1; TRBD1 matches 8 bases. The CDR3 is 16 amino acids. V trimming: 4 bases; J trimming: 6 bases; junction bases outside the gene matches: 11. Germline values: CDR1 SEHNR, CDR2 FQNEAQ (reference sequence).

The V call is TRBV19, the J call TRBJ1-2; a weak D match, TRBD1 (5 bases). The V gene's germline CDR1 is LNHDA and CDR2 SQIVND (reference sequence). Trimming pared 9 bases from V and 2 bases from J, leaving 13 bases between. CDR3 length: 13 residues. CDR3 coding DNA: TGTGCCAGCCTATCCTGGGACAACTATGGCTACACCTTC. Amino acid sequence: CASLSWDNYGYTF. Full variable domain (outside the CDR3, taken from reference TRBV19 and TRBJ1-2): DGGITQSPKYLFRKEGQNVTLSCEQNLNHDAMYWYRQDPGQGLRLIYYSQIVNDFQKGDIAEGYSVSREKKESFPLTVTSAQKNPTAFYLCASLSWDNYGYTFGSGTRLTVV.

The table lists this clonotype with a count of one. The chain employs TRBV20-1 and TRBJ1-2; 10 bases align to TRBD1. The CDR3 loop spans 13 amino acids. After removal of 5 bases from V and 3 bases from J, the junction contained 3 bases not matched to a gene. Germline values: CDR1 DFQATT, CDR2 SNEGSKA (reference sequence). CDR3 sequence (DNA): TGCAGTGCTTCGGGACAGGGGTACTATGGCTACACCTTC. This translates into CSASGQGYYGYTF.

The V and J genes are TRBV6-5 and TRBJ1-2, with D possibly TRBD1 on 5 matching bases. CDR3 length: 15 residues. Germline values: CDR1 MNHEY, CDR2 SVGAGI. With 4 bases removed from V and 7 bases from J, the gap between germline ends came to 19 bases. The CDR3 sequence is CASSSISQGRAGYTF. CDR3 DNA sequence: TGTGCCAGCAGTTCGATATCCCAGGGCCGTGCTGGCTACACCTTC.

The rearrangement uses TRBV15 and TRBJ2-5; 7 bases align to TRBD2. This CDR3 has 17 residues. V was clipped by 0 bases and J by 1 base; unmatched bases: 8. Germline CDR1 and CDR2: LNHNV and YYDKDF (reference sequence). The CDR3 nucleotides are TGTGCCACCAGCAGAGAGGGAGCGGGGCGTCGCCAAGAGACCCAGTACTTC. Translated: CATSREGAGRRQETQYF.

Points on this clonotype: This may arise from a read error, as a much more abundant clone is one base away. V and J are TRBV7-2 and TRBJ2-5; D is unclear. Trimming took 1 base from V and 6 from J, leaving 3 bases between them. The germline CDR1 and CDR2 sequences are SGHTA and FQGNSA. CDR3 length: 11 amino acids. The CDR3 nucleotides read TGTGCCAGCAGCTTAGAACAGACCCAGTACTTC. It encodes CASSLEQTQYF.